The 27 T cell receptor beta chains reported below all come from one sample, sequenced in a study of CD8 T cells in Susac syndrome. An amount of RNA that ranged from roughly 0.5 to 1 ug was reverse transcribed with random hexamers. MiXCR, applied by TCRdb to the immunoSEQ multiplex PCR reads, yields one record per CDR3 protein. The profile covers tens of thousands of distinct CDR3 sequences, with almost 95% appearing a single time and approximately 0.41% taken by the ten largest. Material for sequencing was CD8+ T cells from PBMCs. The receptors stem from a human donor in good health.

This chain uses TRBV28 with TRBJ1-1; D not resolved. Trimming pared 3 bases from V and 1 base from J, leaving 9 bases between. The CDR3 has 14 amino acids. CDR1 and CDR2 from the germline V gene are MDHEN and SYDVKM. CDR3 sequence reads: CASSFGVGNTEAFF. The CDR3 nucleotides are TGTGCCAGCAGTTTTGGTGTCGGGAACACTGAAGCTTTCTTT.

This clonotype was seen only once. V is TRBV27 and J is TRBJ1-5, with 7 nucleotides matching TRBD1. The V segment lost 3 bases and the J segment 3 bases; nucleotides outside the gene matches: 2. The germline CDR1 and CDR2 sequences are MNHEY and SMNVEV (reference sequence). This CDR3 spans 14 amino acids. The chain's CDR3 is CASSLTGSNQPQHF. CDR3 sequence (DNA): TGTGCCAGCAGTTTGACAGGGTCCAATCAGCCCCAGCATTTT.

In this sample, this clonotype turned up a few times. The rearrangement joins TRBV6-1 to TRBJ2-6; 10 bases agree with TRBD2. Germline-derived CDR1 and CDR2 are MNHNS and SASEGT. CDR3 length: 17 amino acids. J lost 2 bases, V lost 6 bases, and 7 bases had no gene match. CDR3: CASSVPGLATGANVLTF. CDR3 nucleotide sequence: TGTGCCAGCAGCGTACCGGGACTAGCGACTGGGGCCAACGTCCTGACTTTC.

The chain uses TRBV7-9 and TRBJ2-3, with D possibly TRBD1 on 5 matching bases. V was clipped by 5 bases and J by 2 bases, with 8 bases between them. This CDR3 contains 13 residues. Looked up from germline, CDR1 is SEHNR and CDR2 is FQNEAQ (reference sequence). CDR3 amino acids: CASSQGITDTQYF. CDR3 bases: TGTGCCAGCAGCCAGGGAATCACAGATACGCAGTATTTT.

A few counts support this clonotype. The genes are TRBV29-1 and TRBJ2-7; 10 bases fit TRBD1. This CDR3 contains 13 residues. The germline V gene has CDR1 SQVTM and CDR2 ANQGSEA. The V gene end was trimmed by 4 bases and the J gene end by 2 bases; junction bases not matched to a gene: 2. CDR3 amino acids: CSVVGQGAYEQYF. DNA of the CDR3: TGCAGCGTTGTCGGACAGGGGGCCTACGAGCAGTACTTC.

The CDR3 here is CASRVGEGNEQYF. CDR3 sequence (DNA): TGCGCCAGCAGAGTTGGAGAAGGGAACGAGCAGTACTTC. This chain links TRBV5-1 with TRBJ2-7; D is undetermined. Germline V gene sequence: CDR1 SGHRS, CDR2 YFSETQ. V was pared by 5 bases and J by 5 bases, with 14 bases between. This CDR3 comprises 13 residues. The full variable domain, in which reference TRBV5-1 and TRBJ2-7 provide the parts outside the CDR3, is KAGVTQTPRYLIKTRGQQVTLSCSPISGHRSVSWYQQTPGQGLQFLFEYFSETQRNKGNFPGRFSGRQFSNSRSEMNVSTLELGDSALYLCASRVGEGNEQYFGPGTRLTVT.

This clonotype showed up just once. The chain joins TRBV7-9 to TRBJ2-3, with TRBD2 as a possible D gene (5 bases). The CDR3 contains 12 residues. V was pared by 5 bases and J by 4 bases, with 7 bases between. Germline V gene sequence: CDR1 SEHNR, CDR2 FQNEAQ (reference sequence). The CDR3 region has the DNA TGTGCCAGCAGCGACGGGGCAGATACGCAGTATTTT. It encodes CASSDGADTQYF.

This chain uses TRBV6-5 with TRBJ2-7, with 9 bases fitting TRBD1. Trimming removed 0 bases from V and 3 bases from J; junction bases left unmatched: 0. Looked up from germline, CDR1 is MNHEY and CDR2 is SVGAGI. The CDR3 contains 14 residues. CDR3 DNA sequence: TGTGCCAGCAGTTACTCGGACAGGGGCTACGAGCAGTACTTC. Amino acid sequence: CASSYSDRGYEQYF.

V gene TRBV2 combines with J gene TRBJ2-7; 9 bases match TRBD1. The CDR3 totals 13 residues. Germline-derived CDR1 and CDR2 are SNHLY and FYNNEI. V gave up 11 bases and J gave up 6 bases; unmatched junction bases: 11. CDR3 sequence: CAGKPGTGSEQYF. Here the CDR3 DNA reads TGTGCCGGTAAACCCGGGACAGGGAGCGAGCAGTACTTC.

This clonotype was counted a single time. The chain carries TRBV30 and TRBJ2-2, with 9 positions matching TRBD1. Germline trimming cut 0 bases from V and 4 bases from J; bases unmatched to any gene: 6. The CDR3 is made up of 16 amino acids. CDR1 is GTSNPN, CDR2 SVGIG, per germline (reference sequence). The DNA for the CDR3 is TGTGCCTGGAGTGTTCGGGGGACAGGGAGCACCGGGGAGCTGTTTTTT. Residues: CAWSVRGTGSTGELFF.

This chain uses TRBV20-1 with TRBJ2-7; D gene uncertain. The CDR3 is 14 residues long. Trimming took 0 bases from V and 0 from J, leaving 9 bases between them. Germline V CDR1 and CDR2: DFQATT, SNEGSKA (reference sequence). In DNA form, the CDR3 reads TGCAGTGCTAGAGATCAGATCAGCTCCTACGAGCAGTACTTC. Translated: CSARDQISSYEQYF.

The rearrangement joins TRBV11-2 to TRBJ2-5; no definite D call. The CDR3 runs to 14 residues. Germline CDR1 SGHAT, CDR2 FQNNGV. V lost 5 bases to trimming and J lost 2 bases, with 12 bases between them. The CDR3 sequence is CASSPPFDQETQYF. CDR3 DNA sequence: TGTGCCAGCAGCCCTCCGTTCGATCAAGAGACCCAGTACTTC.

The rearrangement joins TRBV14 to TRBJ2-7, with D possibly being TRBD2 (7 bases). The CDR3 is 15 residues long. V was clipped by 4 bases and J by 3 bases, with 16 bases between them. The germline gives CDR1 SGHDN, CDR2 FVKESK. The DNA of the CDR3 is TGTGCCAGCAGCCCTCCAGGGAGGGGGGTCTACGAGCAGTACTTC. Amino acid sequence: CASSPPGRGVYEQYF.

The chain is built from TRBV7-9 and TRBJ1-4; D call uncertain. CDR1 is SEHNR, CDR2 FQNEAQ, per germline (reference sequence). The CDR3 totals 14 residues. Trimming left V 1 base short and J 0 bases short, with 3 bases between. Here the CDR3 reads CASSLDATNEKLFF. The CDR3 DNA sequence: TGTGCCAGCAGCTTAGATGCAACTAATGAAAAACTGTTTTTT.

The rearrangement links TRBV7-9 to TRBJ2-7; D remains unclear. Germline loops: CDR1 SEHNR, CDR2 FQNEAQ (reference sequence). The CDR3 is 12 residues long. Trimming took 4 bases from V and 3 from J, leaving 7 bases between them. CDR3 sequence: CASSWSNYEQYF. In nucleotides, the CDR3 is TGTGCCAGCAGCTGGTCCAACTACGAGCAGTACTTC.

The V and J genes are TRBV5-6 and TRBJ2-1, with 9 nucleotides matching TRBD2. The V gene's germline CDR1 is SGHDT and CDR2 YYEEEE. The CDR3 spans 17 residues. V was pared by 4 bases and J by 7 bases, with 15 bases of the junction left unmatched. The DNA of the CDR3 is TGTGCCAGCAGCACACCCTACGGTAGCGGGAGTAGGAATGAGCAGTTCTTC. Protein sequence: CASSTPYGSGSRNEQFF. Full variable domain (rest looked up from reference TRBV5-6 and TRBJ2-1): DAGVTQSPTHLIKTRGQQVTLRCSPKSGHDTVSWYQQALGQGPQFIFQYYEEEERQRGNFPDRFSGHQFPNYSSELNVNALLLGDSALYLCASSTPYGSGSRNEQFFGPGTRLTVL.

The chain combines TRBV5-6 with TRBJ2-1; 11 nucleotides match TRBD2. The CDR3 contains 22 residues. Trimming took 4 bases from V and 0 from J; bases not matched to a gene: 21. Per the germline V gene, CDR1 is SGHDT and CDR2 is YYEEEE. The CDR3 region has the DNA TGTGCCAGCAGCAAAGGCCCCATCCTGATTACTAGCGGGGGAGTCTCCTACAATGAGCAGTTCTTC. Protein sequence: CASSKGPILITSGGVSYNEQFF.

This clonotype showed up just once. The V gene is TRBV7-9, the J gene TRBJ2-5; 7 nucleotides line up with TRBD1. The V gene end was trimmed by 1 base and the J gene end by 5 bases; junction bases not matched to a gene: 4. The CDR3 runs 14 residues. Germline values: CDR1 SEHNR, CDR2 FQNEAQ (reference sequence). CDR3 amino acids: CASSLGGGRETQYF. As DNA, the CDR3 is TGTGCCAGCAGCTTAGGAGGGGGCAGGGAGACCCAGTACTTC.

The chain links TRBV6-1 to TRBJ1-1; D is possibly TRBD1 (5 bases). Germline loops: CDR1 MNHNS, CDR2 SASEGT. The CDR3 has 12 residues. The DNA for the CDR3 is TGTGCAGGGGACGGAGAGGATCTGGAAGCTTTCTTT. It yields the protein CAGDGEDLEAFF.

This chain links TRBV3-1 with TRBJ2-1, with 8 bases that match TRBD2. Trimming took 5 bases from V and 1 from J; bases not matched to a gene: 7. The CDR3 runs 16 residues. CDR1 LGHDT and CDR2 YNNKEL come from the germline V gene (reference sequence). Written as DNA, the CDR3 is TGTGCCAGCAGCTCTCCCGGGACTAGGTCCTACAATGAGCAGTTCTTC. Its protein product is CASSSPGTRSYNEQFF.

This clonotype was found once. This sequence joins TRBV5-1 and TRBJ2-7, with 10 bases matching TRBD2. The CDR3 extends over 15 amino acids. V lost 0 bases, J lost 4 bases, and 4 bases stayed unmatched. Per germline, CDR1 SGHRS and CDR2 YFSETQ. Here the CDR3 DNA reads TGCGCCAGCAGCTTGGAGCCTAGCGGGAGTTACGAGCAGTACTTC. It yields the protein CASSLEPSGSYEQYF.

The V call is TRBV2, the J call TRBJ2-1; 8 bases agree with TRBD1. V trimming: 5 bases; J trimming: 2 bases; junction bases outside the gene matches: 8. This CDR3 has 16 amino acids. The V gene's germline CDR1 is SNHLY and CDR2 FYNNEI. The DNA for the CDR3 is TGTGCCAGCAGTTCCACCGGGACAGGTGCCTACAATGAGCAGTTCTTC. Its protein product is CASSSTGTGAYNEQFF.

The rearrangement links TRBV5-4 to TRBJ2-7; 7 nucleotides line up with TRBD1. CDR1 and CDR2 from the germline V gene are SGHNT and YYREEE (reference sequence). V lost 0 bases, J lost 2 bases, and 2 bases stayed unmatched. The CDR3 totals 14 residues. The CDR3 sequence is CASSLEGTAYEQYF. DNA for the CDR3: TGTGCCAGCAGCTTGGAGGGGACAGCCTACGAGCAGTACTTC.

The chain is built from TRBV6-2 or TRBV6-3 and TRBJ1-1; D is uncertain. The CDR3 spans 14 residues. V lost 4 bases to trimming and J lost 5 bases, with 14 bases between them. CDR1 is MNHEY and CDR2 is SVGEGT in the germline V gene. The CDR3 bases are TGTGCCAGCAGTTTCCCGGTCAGTGCTACTGAAGCTTTCTTT. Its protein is CASSFPVSATEAFF.

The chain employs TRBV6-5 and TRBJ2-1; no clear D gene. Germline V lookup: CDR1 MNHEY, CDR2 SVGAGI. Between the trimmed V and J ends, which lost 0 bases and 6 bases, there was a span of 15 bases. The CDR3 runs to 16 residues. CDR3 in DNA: TGTGCCAGCAGTTACTCTGTCTCCAGAACAACCAATGAGCAGTTCTTC. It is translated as CASSYSVSRTTNEQFF.

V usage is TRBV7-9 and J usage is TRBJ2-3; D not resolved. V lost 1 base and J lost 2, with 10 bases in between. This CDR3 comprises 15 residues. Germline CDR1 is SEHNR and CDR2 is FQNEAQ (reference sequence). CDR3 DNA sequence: TGTGCCAGCAGCTTAGTTGAGACGTACACAGATACGCAGTATTTT. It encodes CASSLVETYTDTQYF.

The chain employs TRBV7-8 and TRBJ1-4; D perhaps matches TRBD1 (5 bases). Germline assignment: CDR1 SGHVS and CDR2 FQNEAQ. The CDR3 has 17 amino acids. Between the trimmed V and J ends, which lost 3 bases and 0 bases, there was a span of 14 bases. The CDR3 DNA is TGTGCCAGCAGCTTCCCCCTGGGACTTGCAACTAATGAAAAACTGTTTTTT. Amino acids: CASSFPLGLATNEKLFF.